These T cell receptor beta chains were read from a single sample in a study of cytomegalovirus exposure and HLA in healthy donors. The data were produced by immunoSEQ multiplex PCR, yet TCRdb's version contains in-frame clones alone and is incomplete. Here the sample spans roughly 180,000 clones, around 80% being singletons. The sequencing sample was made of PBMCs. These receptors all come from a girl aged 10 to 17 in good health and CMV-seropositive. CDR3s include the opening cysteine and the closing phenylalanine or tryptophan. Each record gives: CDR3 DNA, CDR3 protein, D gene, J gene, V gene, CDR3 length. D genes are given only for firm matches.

TGCGCCAGCAGCCTAGGTGCTAGGGGCCAAGAGACCCAGTACTTC CASSLGARGQETQYF - TRBJ2-5 TRBV4-1 15
TGTGCCAGCAGCGTAGCTTTTCCCCCTAGCGGGAGTTTGGACGAGCAGTACTTC CASSVAFPPSGSLDEQYF TRBD2 TRBJ2-7 TRBV9 18
TGTGCCAGCACCCCCCTTGGGGGGGACGAGCAGTACTTC CASTPLGGDEQYF TRBD2 TRBJ2-7 TRBV7-9 13
TGCAGCGTTGAAGATCAGGGGGGACTCTTCCACGGCTACACCTTC CSVEDQGGLFHGYTF TRBD1 TRBJ1-2 TRBV29-1 15
TGCATGGCCGTCCAAGAGACCCAGTACTTC CMAVQETQYF - TRBJ2-5 TRBV29-1 10
TGTGCCAGCAGATCGGGACTAGCGGGAGGTGACGAGCAGTACTTC CASRSGLAGGDEQYF TRBD2 TRBJ2-7 TRBV11-2 15
TGTGCCAGCAGCTTGGAGATACTAGTTGTTGAGCAGTTCTTC CASSLEILVVEQFF - TRBJ2-1 TRBV7-2 14
TGTGCCAGCTCACCTTTACAGGGGTATGAGCAGTTCTTC CASSPLQGYEQFF TRBD1 TRBJ2-1 TRBV18 13
TGTGCCATCACAGCTAGCGGGCCGGAGACCCAGTACTTC CAITASGPETQYF TRBD2 TRBJ2-5 TRBV10-3 13
TGTGCCAGCGGGGGCGGTATTAGCACAGATACGCAGTATTTT CASGGGISTDTQYF - TRBJ2-3 TRBV5-4 14
TGTGCCAGCAGCTCGACAGGATGGGCTTTCTTT CASSSTGWAFF - TRBJ1-1 TRBV7-9 11
TGTGCCAGCAGTTACTCAGGGCTGGACAGAGACTATGGCTACACCTTC CASSYSGLDRDYGYTF - TRBJ1-2 TRBV6-5 16
TGTGCCAGCAGCGCCCCGGGAGGAGCTAACTATGGCTACACCTTC CASSAPGGANYGYTF - TRBJ1-2 TRBV9 15
TGTGCCAGCAGCCGGACAGGGGGCGGGAGTCAGCCCCAGCATTTT CASSRTGGGSQPQHF TRBD1 TRBJ1-5 TRBV7-2 15
TGCGCCAGCAGCCAAGTGCAGGGGGCGGACTACGAGCAGTACTTC CASSQVQGADYEQYF TRBD1 TRBJ2-7 TRBV4-1 15
TGTGCCAGCAGCCCCCCCCGGACAGGAAACGAAAAACTGTTTTTT CASSPPRTGNEKLFF TRBD1 TRBJ1-4 TRBV6-6 15
TGTGCTAGCAGCTTCGGAGACAGGGGGTACGAGCAGTACTTC CASSFGDRGYEQYF TRBD1 TRBJ2-7 TRBV7-7 14